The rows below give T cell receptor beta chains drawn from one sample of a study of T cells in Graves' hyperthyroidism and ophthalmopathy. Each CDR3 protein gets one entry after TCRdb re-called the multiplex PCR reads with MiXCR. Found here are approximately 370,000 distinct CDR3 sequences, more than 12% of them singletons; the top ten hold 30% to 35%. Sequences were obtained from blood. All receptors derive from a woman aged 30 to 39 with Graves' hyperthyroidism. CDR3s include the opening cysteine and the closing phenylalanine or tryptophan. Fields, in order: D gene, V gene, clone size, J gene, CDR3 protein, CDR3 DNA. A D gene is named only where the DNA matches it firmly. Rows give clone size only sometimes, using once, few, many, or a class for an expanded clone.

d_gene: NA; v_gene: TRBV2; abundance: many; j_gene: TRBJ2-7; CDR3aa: CASSVAPSYEQYF; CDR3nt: TGTGCCAGCAGTGTGGCACCTTCCTACGAGCAGTACTTC
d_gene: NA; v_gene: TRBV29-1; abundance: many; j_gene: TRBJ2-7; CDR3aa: CSVEGQGDYEQYF; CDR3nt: TGCAGCGTTGAAGGGCAGGGCGACTACGAGCAGTACTTC
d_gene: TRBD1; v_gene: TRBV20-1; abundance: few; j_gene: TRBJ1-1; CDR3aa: CSASSGQGSARAFF; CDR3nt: TGCAGTGCCTCGAGTGGACAGGGAAGTGCCCGGGCTTTCTTT
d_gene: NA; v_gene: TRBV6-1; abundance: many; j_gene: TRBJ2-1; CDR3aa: CASTRRNYNEQFF; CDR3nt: TGTGCCAGCACGCGCCGAAACTACAATGAGCAGTTCTTC
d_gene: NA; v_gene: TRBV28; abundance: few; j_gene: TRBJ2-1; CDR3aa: CASSLLGTIDEQFF; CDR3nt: TGTGCCAGCAGTTTACTCGGGACAATCGATGAGCAGTTCTTC
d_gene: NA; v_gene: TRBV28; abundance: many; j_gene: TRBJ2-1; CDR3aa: CASSFRGLFSYNEQFF; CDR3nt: TGTGCCAGCAGTTTTCGCGGACTATTCTCCTACAATGAGCAGTTCTTC
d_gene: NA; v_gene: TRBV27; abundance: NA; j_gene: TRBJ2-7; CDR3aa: CASSISGQLSYEQYF; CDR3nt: TGTGCCAGCAGCATCAGCGGGCAATTATCCTACGAGCAGTACTTC
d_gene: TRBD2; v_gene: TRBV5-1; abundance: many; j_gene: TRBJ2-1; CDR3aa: CASSLSTSDRYNEQFF; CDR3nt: TGCGCCAGCAGCCTCTCTACTAGCGACCGCTACAATGAGCAGTTCTTC
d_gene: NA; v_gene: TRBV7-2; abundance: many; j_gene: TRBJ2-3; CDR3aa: CASSDGARASTDTQYF; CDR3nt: TGTGCCAGCAGCGATGGGGCCAGAGCTAGCACAGATACGCAGTATTTT
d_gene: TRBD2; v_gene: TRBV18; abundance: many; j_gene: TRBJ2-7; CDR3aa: CASSPTGLDGYEQYF; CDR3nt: TGTGCCAGCTCACCTACGGGACTAGACGGCTACGAGCAGTACTTC